What follows are 19 T cell receptor beta chains derived from one specimen sequenced in a study of cytomegalovirus exposure and HLA in healthy donors. Primers: 60 Vbeta forward and 13 Jbeta reverse. TCRdb keeps only in-frame clones here, not all; method: immunoSEQ multiplex PCR. The sample consists of about 160,000 clones, about 71% of them appearing once. Input material: PBMCs. Receptors were obtained from a woman aged 25 to 45 in good health and CMV-seronegative.

There are a few counts of this clone. The rearrangement links TRBV7-2 to TRBJ2-1; 7 nucleotides match TRBD2. The CDR3 contains 19 residues. CDR1 is SGHTA and CDR2 is FQGNSA in the germline V gene. J was trimmed by 1 base and V by 1 base; bases with no gene match: 13. CDR3 DNA sequence: TGTGCCAGCAGCTTAGACTTACTAGCGTCGGGGGTGTCCTACAATGAGCAGTTCTTC. As protein: CASSLDLLASGVSYNEQFF.

This chain joins TRBV29-1 and TRBJ2-2, with D perhaps matching TRBD2 (5 bases). Trimming cost V 7 bases and J 2 bases, with 17 bases left between them. The germline V gene encodes CDR1 SQVTM and CDR2 ANQGSEA. CDR3 length: 15 residues. For the CDR3, the DNA is TGCAGCGCTAACCCGACGGGAACAAACACCGGGGAGCTGTTTTTT. Its translation: CSANPTGTNTGELFF.

The V gene is TRBV27, the J gene TRBJ2-3, with D possibly TRBD2 on 5 matching bases. Germline V gene data show CDR1 as MNHEY and CDR2 as SMNVEV (reference sequence). This CDR3 is 15 amino acids long. V shed 3 bases and J shed 6 bases, with 16 bases lying between them. The CDR3 nucleotides read TGTGCCAGCAGTTTTTTGGTGGGTTCGGGGGATACGCAGTATTTT. Translating it yields CASSFLVGSGDTQYF.

The V call is TRBV4-3, the J call TRBJ2-3, with TRBD2 identical over 10 bases. The junction had 9 bases not matched to a gene; V was cut back by 4 bases and J by 5 bases. From germline, CDR1 is LGHNA and CDR2 YSLEER. The CDR3 has 16 amino acids. The CDR3 DNA reads TGCGCCAGCAGCCGAGTAGCGGGGGGACAAGTAGATACGCAGTATTTT. Translated, it gives CASSRVAGGQVDTQYF.

The rearrangement joins TRBV27 to TRBJ2-1; 7 positions agree with TRBD2. Trimming at V came to 5 bases and at J to 0 bases, leaving 4 bases not matched to a gene. This CDR3 region has 15 residues. CDR1 MNHEY and CDR2 SMNVEV come from the germline V gene (reference sequence). This CDR3 is CASSTSASSYNEQFF. In DNA form, the CDR3 reads TGTGCCAGCAGTACTAGCGCTAGCTCCTACAATGAGCAGTTCTTC.

The chain recombines TRBV7-6 with TRBJ2-3; tentatively, D is TRBD2 (6 bases). V lost 3 bases, J lost 10 bases, and 8 bases lay in between. Germline loops: CDR1 SGHVS, CDR2 FNYEAQ. CDR3 length equals 11 residues. The CDR3 sequence is CASSLGRPQYF. The CDR3 nucleotides are TGTGCCAGCAGCTTGGGGAGGCCGCAGTATTTT.

This rearrangement joins TRBV27 to TRBJ2-7; maybe TRBD2 (6 bases). In germline, CDR1 is MNHEY, CDR2 SMNVEV (reference sequence). V was trimmed by 6 bases and J by 6 bases, leaving 15 bases between them. This CDR3 is built from 13 residues. The CDR3 loop is CASRIDWRGEQYF. CDR3 coding DNA: TGTGCCAGCAGGATTGACTGGCGGGGCGAGCAGTACTTC.

The V and J genes are TRBV7-2 and TRBJ2-1, with a weak D call TRBD1 (6 bases). Per germline, CDR1 SGHTA and CDR2 FQGNSA. The CDR3 sequence is 12 residues long. The V end lost 1 base, the J end lost 9 bases, and 7 bases lay between the germline ends. The DNA of the CDR3 is TGTGCCAGCAGCTTAGTAGGGGGTGAGCAGTTCTTC. Amino acid sequence: CASSLVGGEQFF.

The V and J genes are TRBV28 and TRBJ1-2; TRBD1 matches at 7 bases. Germline assignment: CDR1 MDHEN and CDR2 SYDVKM. The CDR3 totals 14 residues. V trimming: 8 bases; J trimming: 3 bases; junction bases outside the gene matches: 9. CDR3 coding DNA: TGTGCCAGCGGGGGGACAGCTCGAGACTATGGCTACACCTTC. It encodes CASGGTARDYGYTF.

This clone showed up many times. This rearrangement joins TRBV6-1 to TRBJ2-3, with 13 bases lining up with TRBD2. The CDR3 is 16 amino acids. The germline gives CDR1 MNHNS, CDR2 SASEGT. Trimming at V came to 4 bases and at J to 4 bases, leaving 5 bases not matched to a gene. The chain's CDR3 is CASSVTSGGGSDTQYF. Here the CDR3 DNA reads TGTGCCAGCAGTGTAACTAGCGGGGGGGGATCAGATACGCAGTATTTT.

This chain links TRBV5-4 with TRBJ2-1, with TRBD1 identical over 7 bases. CDR1 and CDR2 from the germline V gene are SGHNT and YYREEE (reference sequence). This CDR3 is built from 15 residues. Germline trimming cut 4 bases from V and 0 bases from J; bases unmatched to any gene: 4. The CDR3 spells CASSLRGSSYNEQFF. DNA of the CDR3: TGTGCCAGCAGCCTCAGGGGGAGCTCCTACAATGAGCAGTTCTTC.

This chain links TRBV4-2 with TRBJ2-1; TRBD2 agrees at 7 bases. Germline values: CDR1 LGHNA, CDR2 YNFKEQ. The CDR3 runs 18 residues. Germline trimming cut 0 bases from V and 0 bases from J; bases unmatched to any gene: 8. CDR3 in DNA: TGTGCCAGCAGCCAAGATGGGGGGGAGCGGAGCTCCTACAATGAGCAGTTCTTC. Translated, it gives CASSQDGGERSSYNEQFF.

The sample holds one count of this clone. One end of the junction fails to match germline, which may point to a read error. This chain links TRBV10-3 with TRBJ1-1, with 9 bases lining up with TRBD1. Per the germline V gene, CDR1 is ENHRY and CDR2 is SYGVKD. The length of the CDR3 is 16 residues. The CDR3 nucleotides are TGTGCCATCAGTGAGTCGATCCCGGACAGGGGAACTGAAGTTTTCTTT. Translated: CAISESIPDRGTEVFF.

The chain is built from TRBV27 and TRBJ1-2; D perhaps matches TRBD1 (5 bases). The CDR3 totals 14 residues. From germline, CDR1 is MNHEY and CDR2 SMNVEV (reference sequence). The V gene lost 3 bases and the J gene lost 4 bases, with 12 bases spanning the gap. The CDR3 loop reads CASSFQGDGYGYTF. The CDR3 DNA follows: TGTGCCAGCAGTTTCCAGGGCGACGGCTATGGCTACACCTTC.

This chain uses TRBV19 with TRBJ1-2; D call uncertain. The CDR3 length is 12 residues. V was clipped by 2 bases and J by 7 bases, with 8 bases between them. Germline assignment: CDR1 LNHDA and CDR2 SQIVND (reference sequence). CDR3 sequence reads: CASSIYAGGYTF. DNA of the CDR3: TGTGCCAGTAGTATATATGCGGGTGGCTACACCTTC.

The J gene is TRBJ1-6, the V gene TRBV27; a weak D match, TRBD1 (5 bases). The CDR3 runs 14 residues. Trimming removed 5 bases from V and 9 bases from J, with 14 bases in between. Germline V gene lookup returns CDR1 MNHEY and CDR2 SMNVEV (reference sequence). CDR3 sequence (DNA): TGTGCCAGCAGTCCCCGTCTAGGGGTTTCACCCCTCCACTTT. Protein product: CASSPRLGVSPLHF.

V usage is TRBV10-3 and J usage is TRBJ2-7; D possibly corresponds to TRBD2 (6 bases). Germline V gives CDR1 ENHRY, CDR2 SYGVKD. This CDR3 has 13 residues. Trimming took 5 bases from V and 5 from J, leaving 13 bases between them. The CDR3, as DNA: TGTGCCATCAGTAGGGACTTGAGCCACGAGCAGTACTTC. Its protein product is CAISRDLSHEQYF.

The chain has TRBV5-6 and TRBJ1-2, with 11 bases fitting TRBD1. Trimming removed 0 bases from V and 0 bases from J; junction bases left unmatched: 1. This CDR3 has 16 amino acids. Looked up from germline, CDR1 is SGHDT and CDR2 is YYEEEE. The CDR3 reads CASSLGGQGANYGYTF. In nucleotides, the CDR3 is TGTGCCAGCAGCTTGGGGGGACAGGGGGCTAACTATGGCTACACCTTC. Based on the CDR3 plus reference TRBV5-6 and TRBJ1-2, the full variable domain is DAGVTQSPTHLIKTRGQQVTLRCSPKSGHDTVSWYQQALGQGPQFIFQYYEEEERQRGNFPDRFSGHQFPNYSSELNVNALLLGDSALYLCASSLGGQGANYGYTFGSGTRLTVV.

V and J are TRBV2 and TRBJ2-5; D perhaps matches TRBD1 (6 bases). Trimming stripped 3 bases from V and 4 bases from J, with 12 bases between. The CDR3 sequence is 14 residues long. Per germline, CDR1 SNHLY and CDR2 FYNNEI. This chain's CDR3 is CASSEATGRETQYF. Written as DNA, the CDR3 is TGTGCCAGCAGTGAGGCGACAGGTAGAGAGACCCAGTACTTC. Supplemented by reference TRBV2 and TRBJ2-5, the full variable domain reads EPEVTQTPSHQVTQMGQEVILRCVPISNHLYFYWYRQILGQKVEFLVSFYNNEISEKSEIFDDQFSVERPDGSNFTLKIRSTKLEDSAMYFCASSEATGRETQYFGPGTRLLVL.